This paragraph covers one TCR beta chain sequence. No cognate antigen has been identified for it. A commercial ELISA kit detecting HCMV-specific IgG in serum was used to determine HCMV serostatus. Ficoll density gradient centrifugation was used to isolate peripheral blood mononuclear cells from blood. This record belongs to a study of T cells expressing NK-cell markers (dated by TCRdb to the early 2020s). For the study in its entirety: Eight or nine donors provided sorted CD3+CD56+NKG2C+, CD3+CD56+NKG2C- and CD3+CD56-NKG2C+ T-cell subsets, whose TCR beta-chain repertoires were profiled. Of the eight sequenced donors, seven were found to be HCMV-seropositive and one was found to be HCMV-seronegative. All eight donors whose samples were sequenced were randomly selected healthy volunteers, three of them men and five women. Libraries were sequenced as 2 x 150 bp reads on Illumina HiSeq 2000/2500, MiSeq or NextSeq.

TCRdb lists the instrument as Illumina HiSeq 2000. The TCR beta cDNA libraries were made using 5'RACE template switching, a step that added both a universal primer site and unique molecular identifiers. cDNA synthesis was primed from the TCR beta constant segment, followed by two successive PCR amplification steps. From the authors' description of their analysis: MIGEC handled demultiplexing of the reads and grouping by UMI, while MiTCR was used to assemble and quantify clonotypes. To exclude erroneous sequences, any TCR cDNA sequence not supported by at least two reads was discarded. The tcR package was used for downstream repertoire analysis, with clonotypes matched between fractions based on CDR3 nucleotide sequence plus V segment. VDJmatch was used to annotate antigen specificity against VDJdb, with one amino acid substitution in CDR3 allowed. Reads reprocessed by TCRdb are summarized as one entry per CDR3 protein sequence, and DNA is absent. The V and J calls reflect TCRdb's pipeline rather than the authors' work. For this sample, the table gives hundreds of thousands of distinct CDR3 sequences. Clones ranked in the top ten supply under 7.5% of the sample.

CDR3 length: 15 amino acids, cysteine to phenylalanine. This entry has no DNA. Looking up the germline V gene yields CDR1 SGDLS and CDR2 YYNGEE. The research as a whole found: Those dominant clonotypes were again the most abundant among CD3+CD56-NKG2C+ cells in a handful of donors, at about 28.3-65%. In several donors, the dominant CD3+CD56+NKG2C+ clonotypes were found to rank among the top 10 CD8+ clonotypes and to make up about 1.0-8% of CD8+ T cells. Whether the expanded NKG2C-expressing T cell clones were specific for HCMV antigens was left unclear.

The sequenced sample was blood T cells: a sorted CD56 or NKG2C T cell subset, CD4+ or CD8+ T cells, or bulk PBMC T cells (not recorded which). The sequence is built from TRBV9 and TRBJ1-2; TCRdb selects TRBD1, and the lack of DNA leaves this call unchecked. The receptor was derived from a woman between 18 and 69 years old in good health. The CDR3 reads CASSVGGALNYGYTF.